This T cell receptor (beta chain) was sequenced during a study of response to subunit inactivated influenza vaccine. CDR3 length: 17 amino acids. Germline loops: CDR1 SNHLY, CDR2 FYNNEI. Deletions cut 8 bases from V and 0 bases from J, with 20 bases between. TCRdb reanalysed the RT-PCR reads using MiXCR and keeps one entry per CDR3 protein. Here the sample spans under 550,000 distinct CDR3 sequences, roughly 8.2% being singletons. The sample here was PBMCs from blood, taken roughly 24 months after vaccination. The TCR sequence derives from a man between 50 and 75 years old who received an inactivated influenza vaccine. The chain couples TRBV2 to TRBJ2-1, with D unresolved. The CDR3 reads CASWGIDNPSSYNEQFF. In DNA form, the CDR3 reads TGTGCCAGCTGGGGAATCGATAATCCAAGCTCCTACAATGAGCAGTTCTTC.